This T cell receptor beta chain was identified in a study of blood T cells in healthy people across ages. The CDR3 contains 14 residues. Germline CDR1 is SGDLS and CDR2 is YYNGEE. A second PCR of roughly 6 to 12 cycles used a sample-barcoded 5' primer and a J-beta primer mix. One entry per CDR3 protein, called by TCRdb with MiXCR from the 5' RACE reads. The table includes approximately 800,000 distinct CDR3 sequences, about 26% detected once. These same data were also listed under a study on T cells of mothers and their children. Turning to that study: Extracted RNA, in its entirety, went into cDNA synthesis at 1.5 ug per 15 ul.

The sequence was obtained from a boy aged 5-17 years in good health. The chain uses TRBV9 and TRBJ2-5; D possibly uses TRBD1 or TRBD2 (5 bases each). The DNA end favors TRBJ2-7, so the J call may be wrong. The sample taken for sequencing was blood. The CDR3 nucleotides are TGTGCCAGCAGCACCGGGACCGAAGCCTACGAGCAGTACTTC. The encoded protein is CASSTGTEAYEQYF.